This is a list of T cell receptor beta chains from one sample in a study of blood T cell repertoires in COVID-19. Sequenced by immunoSEQ multiplex PCR; TCRdb stores in-frame clones only, minus some. This table holds 190,000 or so clones, around 87% found once. Sequences were obtained from peripheral blood. The receptors originated from a man aged 40-49 years with active or convalescent COVID-19. The CDR3 runs from the conserved cysteine through the conserved F or W. The D gene is left open where the match is weak. Clone size is not always given. Where it is, it says once, few, many or a class for expanded clones.

>15|TRBV7-8|once|TRBD1|TRBJ2-7
TGTGCCAGCAGCTTAGCGACAGGGGCCGTATACGAGCAGTACTTC
CASSLATGAVYEQYF
>16|TRBV7-2|.|.|TRBJ2-7
TGTGCCAGCAGACCTATGGGAGGCGGAAGCTCCTACGAGCAGTACTTC
CASRPMGGGSSYEQYF
>14|TRBV30|.|.|TRBJ1-1
TGTGCCTGGGGACCGACAGGACGGATGACTGAAGCTTTCTTT
CAWGPTGRMTEAFF
>14|TRBV4-2|.|TRBD1|TRBJ2-3
TGTGCCAGCAGCCAAAGTGAGAGGGGGCATCGGCAGTATTTT
CASSQSERGHRQYF
>15|TRBV18|.|.|TRBJ1-3
TGTGCCAGCTCACCATCTGTAGACTCTGGAAACACCATATATTTT
CASSPSVDSGNTIYF
>13|TRBV7-9|once|.|TRBJ2-7
TGTGCCAGCAGCGCAAACATCGCCTACGAGCAGTACTTC
CASSANIAYEQYF
>13|TRBV30|.|TRBD1|TRBJ1-5
TGTGCCTGGGGGACAGGGGGCGTTCAGCCCCAGCATTTT
CAWGTGGVQPQHF
>14|TRBV9|once|.|TRBJ2-2
TGTGCCAGCAGCGTAGGGGCAGGGGACGGGGAGCTGTTTTTT
CASSVGAGDGELFF
>13|TRBV6-5|.|.|TRBJ2-7
TGTGCCAGCAGTTACATGGGAGCCTACGAGCAGTACTTC
CASSYMGAYEQYF
>12|TRBV7-9|.|TRBD1|TRBJ1-2
TGTGCCAGCAGCTTGGGACAGGGATGGTGCACCTTC
CASSLGQGWCTF
>15|TRBV7-2|.|TRBD1|TRBJ1-3
TGTGCCAGCAGCCCCCGGGACAGCTCTGGAAACACCATATATTTT
CASSPRDSSGNTIYF
>16|TRBV6-1|.|TRBD1|TRBJ1-2
TGTGCCAGCAGTGAACCAAGACAGGGTTCTAAACTGGGCTACACCTTC
CASSEPRQGSKLGYTF
>16|TRBV18|.|.|TRBJ1-2
TGTGCCAGCTCACCTCGTTTAAATCAGGGCAACTATGGCTACACCTTC
CASSPRLNQGNYGYTF
>14|TRBV30|.|TRBD1|TRBJ1-2
TGTGCCTGGAGTGCCCTCGGACAGGGAATAGGCTACACCTTC
CAWSALGQGIGYTF
>15|TRBV6-5|once|TRBD1|TRBJ2-5
TGTGCCAGTTGGAGGTTGACAGGGGTTGAAGGGACCCAGTACTTC
CASWRLTGVEGTQYF
>15|TRBV18|.|.|TRBJ1-1
TGTGCCAGCTCACCACTATACAGCATGAACACTGAAGCTTTCTTT
CASSPLYSMNTEAFF
>14|TRBV29-1|once|.|TRBJ2-2
TGCAGCGTTGGTTCCCAGGGGAACACCGGGGAGCTGTTTTTT
CSVGSQGNTGELFF
>13|TRBV14|.|TRBD1|TRBJ2-7
TGTGCCAGCCGGGACAGGGGAGGCTACGAGCAGTACTTC
CASRDRGGYEQYF
>16|TRBV9|.|TRBD2|TRBJ2-1
TGTGCCAGCAGCGTTCTCCGGGACTACGGGGACAATGAGCAGTTCTTC
CASSVLRDYGDNEQFF
>12|TRBV2|.|TRBD1|TRBJ2-7
TGTGCCGGCGGACAGGTGGGGTACGAGCAGTACTTC
CAGGQVGYEQYF
>13|TRBV7-9|.|.|TRBJ2-4
TGTGCCAGCAGCCTGACAGAGAAAAACATTCAGTACTTC
CASSLTEKNIQYF
>15|TRBV5-4|.|TRBD1|TRBJ2-7
TGTGCCAGCAGATCCGGGACAGGGGATGTCTACGAGCAGTACTTC
CASRSGTGDVYEQYF
>15|TRBV14|.|.|TRBJ2-1
TGTGCCAGCAGCCTGAGGGTTATTTCCTACAATGAGCAGTTCTTC
CASSLRVISYNEQFF
>14|TRBV27|.|TRBD2|TRBJ2-7
TGTGCCAGCAGTACAGTAGCGGGGGTGAACGAGCAGTACTTC
CASSTVAGVNEQYF
>15|TRBV10-3|.|.|TRBJ2-7
TGTGCCATCAGTGACCTGACAGGATCCTCCTACGAGCAGTACTTC
CAISDLTGSSYEQYF
>15|TRBV6-2/TRBV6-3|.|TRBD1|TRBJ1-2
TGTGCCAGCAGTCATGACAGGGCCGACAACTATGGCTACACCTTC
CASSHDRADNYGYTF
>15|TRBV6-1|.|TRBD1|TRBJ1-1
TGTGCCAGCAGTGACGTGGACAGGGGAGGCACTGAAGCTTTCTTT
CASSDVDRGGTEAFF
>14|TRBV3-1/TRBV3-2|.|TRBD1|TRBJ2-7
TGTGCCAGCAGCCAAGATGGGACAGTCTACGAGCAGTACTTC
CASSQDGTVYEQYF
>15|TRBV7-2|few|.|TRBJ2-3
TGTGCCAGCAGCGACACCTCTGGGGGGACAGATACGCAGTATTTT
CASSDTSGGTDTQYF
>12|TRBV30|.|TRBD2|TRBJ2-1
TGTGCTCATTCCGGGGGGGGCAGTGAGCAGTTCTTC
CAHSGGGSEQFF
>12|TRBV5-5|.|.|TRBJ2-7
TGTGCCAGCAGCTTGGCCGAGTACGAGCAGTACTTC
CASSLAEYEQYF